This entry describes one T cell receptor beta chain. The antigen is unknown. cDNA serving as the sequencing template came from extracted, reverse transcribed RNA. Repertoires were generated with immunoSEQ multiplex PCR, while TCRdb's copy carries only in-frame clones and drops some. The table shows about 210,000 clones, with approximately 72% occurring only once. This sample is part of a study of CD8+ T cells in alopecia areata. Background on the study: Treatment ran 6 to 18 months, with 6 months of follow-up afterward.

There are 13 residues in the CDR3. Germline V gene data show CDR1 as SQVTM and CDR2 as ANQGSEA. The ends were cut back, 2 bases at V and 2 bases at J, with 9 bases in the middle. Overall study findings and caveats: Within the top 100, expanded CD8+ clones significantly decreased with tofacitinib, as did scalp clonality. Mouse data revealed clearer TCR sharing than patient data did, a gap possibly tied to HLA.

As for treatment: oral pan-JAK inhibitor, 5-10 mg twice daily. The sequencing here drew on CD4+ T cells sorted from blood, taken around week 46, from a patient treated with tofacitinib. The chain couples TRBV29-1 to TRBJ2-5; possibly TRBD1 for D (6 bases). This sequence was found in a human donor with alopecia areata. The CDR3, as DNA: TGCAGCGTTGAAAAAGGGGGTCAAGAGACCCAGTACTTC. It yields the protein CSVEKGGQETQYF.